The present TCR beta chain was sequenced within a study of control samples from healthy donors and cancer patients. Produced via immunoSEQ multiplex PCR; TCRdb's table is partial and in-frame only. Among around 33,000 clones listed, around 83% were seen once. The V gene lost 1 base and the J gene lost 8 bases, with 18 bases spanning the gap. Germline V lookup: CDR1 SGHTA, CDR2 FQGTGA. This CDR3 is built from 16 residues. The sequence was obtained from a woman aged 40 to 50 with lung cancer. The sample was PBMCs. The chain links TRBV7-3 to TRBJ2-1; D could derive from TRBD1 or TRBD2 (6 bases each). The CDR3 reads CASSLRGKGGRDEQFF. The CDR3, as DNA: TGTGCCAGCAGCTTAAGAGGGAAGGGGGGCAGGGATGAGCAGTTCTTC.